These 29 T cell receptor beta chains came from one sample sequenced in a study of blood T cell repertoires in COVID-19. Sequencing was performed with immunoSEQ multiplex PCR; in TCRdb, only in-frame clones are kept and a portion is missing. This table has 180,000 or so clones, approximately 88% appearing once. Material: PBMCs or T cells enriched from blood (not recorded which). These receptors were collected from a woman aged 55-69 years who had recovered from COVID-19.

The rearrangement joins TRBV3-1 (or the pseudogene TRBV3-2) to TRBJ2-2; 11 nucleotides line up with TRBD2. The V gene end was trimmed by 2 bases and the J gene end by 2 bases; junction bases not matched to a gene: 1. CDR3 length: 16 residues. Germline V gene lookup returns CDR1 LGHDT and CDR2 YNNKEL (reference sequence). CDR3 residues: CASSQRLAGNTGELFF. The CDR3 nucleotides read TGTGCCAGCAGCCAAAGACTAGCGGGAAACACCGGGGAGCTGTTTTTT.

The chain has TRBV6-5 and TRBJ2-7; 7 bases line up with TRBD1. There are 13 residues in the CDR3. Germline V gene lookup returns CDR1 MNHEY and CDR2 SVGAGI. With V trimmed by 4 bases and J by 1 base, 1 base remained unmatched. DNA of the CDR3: TGTGCCAGCAGTTGGGACAGTTCCTACGAGCAGTACTTC. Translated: CASSWDSSYEQYF.

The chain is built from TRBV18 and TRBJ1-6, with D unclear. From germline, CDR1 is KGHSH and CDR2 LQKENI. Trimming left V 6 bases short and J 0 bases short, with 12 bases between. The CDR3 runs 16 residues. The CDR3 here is CASSPGRSSYNSPLHF. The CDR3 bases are TGTGCCAGCTCCCCCGGGAGGAGCTCCTATAATTCACCCCTCCACTTT.

CDR3 residues: CASSPGTEGYSPLHF. In DNA form, the CDR3 reads TGTGCCAGCAGTCCCGGTACTGAGGGATATTCACCCCTCCACTTT. The chain is built from TRBV2 and TRBJ1-6; no firm D call. Germline lookup yields CDR1 SNHLY and CDR2 FYNNEI. V was pared by 5 bases and J by 8 bases, with 16 bases between. This CDR3 comprises 15 residues.

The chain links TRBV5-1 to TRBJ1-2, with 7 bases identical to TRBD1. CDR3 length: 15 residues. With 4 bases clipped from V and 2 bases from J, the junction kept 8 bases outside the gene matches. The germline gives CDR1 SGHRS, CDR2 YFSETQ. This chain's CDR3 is CASSPEGQLNYGYTF. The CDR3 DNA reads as TGCGCCAGCAGCCCGGAGGGACAGCTGAACTATGGCTACACCTTC.

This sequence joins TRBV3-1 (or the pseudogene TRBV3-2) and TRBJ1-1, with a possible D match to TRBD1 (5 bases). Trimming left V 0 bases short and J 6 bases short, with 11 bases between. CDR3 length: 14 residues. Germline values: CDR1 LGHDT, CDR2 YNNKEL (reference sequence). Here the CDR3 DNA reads TGTGCCAGCAGCCAAGAGGGGGGGAAATCTGAAGCTTTCTTT. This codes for CASSQEGGKSEAFF.

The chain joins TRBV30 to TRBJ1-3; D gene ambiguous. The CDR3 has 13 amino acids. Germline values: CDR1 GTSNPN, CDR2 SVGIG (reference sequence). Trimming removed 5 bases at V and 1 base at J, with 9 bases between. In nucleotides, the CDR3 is TGTGCCTGGGGGAGGTCGTCTGGAAACACCATATATTTT. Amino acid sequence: CAWGRSSGNTIYF.

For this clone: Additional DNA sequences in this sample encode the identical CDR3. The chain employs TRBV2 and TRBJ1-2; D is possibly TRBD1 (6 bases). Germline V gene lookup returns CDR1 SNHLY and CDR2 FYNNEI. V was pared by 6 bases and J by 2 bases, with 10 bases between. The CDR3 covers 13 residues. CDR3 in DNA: TGTGCCAGCAGGGACAGACCCAACTATGGCTACACCTTC. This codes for CASRDRPNYGYTF.

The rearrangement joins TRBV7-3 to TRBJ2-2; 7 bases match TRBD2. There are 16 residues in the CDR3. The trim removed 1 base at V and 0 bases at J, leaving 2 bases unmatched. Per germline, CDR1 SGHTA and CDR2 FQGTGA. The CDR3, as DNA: TGTGCCAGCAGCTTAATGAGCGGGGCGAACACCGGGGAGCTGTTTTTT. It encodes CASSLMSGANTGELFF.

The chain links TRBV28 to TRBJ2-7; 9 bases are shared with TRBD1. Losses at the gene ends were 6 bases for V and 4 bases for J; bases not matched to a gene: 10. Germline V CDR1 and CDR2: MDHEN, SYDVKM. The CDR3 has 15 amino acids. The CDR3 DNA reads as TGTGCCAGCAGCGGGGGCGGACAGGGGATATACGAGCAGTACTTC. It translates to CASSGGGQGIYEQYF. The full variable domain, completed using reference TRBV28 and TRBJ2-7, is DVKVTQSSRYLVKRTGEKVFLECVQDMDHENMFWYRQDPGLGLRLIYFSYDVKMKEKGDIPEGYSVSREKKERFSLILESASTNQTSMYLCASSGGGQGIYEQYFGPGTRLTVT.

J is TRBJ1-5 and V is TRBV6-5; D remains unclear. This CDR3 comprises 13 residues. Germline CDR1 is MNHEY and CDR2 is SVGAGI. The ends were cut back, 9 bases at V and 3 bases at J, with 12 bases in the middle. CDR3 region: CASHEGVNQPQHF. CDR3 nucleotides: TGTGCCAGTCATGAGGGAGTCAATCAGCCCCAGCATTTT.

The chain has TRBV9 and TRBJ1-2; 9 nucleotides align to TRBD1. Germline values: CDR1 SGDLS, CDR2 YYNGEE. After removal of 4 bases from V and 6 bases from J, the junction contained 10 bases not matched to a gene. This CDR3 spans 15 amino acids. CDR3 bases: TGTGCCAGCAGCAAACCCGGGACAGGGAATAATGGCTACACCTTC. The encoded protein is CASSKPGTGNNGYTF.

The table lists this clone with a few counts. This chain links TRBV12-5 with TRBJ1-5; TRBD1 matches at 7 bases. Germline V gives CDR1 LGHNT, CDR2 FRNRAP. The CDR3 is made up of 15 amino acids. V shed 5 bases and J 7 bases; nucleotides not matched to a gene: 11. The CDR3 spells CASGHSTGQGQPQHF. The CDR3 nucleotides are TGTGCTAGTGGTCATTCGACAGGGCAGGGACAGCCCCAGCATTTT.

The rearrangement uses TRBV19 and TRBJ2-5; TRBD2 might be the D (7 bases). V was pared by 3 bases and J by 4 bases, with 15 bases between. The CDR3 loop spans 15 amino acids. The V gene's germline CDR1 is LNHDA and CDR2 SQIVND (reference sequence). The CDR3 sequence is CASSISPGGLETQYF. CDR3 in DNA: TGTGCCAGTAGTATTTCCCCCGGGGGGCTAGAGACCCAGTACTTC.

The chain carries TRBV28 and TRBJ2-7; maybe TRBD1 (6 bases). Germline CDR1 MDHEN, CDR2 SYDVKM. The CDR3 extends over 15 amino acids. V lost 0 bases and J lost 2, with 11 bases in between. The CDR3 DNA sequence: TGTGCCAGCAGTTTATGGGGACAAGGTACCTACGAGCAGTACTTC. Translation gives CASSLWGQGTYEQYF. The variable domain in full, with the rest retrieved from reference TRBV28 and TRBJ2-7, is DVKVTQSSRYLVKRTGEKVFLECVQDMDHENMFWYRQDPGLGLRLIYFSYDVKMKEKGDIPEGYSVSREKKERFSLILESASTNQTSMYLCASSLWGQGTYEQYFGPGTRLTVT.

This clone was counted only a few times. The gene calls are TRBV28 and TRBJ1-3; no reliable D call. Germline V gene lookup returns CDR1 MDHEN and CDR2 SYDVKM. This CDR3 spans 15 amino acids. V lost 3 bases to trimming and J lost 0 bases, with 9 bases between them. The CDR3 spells CASSLRGNSGNTIYF. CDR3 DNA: TGTGCCAGCAGTTTGCGGGGTAACTCTGGAAACACCATATATTTT.

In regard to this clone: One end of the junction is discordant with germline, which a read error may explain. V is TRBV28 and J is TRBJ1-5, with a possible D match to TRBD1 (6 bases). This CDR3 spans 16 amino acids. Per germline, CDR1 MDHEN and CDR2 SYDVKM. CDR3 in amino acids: CASIPRLRGRKQPQHF. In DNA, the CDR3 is TGTGCCAGCATCCCTAGGCTGCGGGGGCGCAAACAGCCCCAGCATTTT.

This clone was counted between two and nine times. The CDR3 loop is CASSLSGLAEETQYF. CDR3 DNA: TGTGCCAGCAGCTTATCCGGCCTAGCGGAAGAGACCCAGTACTTC. The rearrangement links TRBV7-3 to TRBJ2-5; 7 positions agree with TRBD2. V gave up 2 bases and J gave up 3 bases; unmatched junction bases: 6. The V gene's germline CDR1 is SGHTA and CDR2 FQGTGA. This CDR3 contains 15 residues.

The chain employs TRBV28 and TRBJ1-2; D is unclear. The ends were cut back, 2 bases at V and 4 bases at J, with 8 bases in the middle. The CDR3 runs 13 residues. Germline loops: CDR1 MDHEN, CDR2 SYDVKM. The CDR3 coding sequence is TGTGCCAGCAGTTTACTCGTACTCTATGGCTACACCTTC. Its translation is CASSLLVLYGYTF.

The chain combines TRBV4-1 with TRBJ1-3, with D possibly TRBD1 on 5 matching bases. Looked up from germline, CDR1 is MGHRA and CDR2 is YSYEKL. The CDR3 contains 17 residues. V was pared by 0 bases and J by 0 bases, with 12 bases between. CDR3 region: CASSQEAGQGSGNTIYF. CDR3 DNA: TGCGCCAGCAGCCAAGAAGCAGGCCAGGGCTCTGGAAACACCATATATTTT.

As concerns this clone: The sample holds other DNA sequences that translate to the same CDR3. CDR3 loop: CASSPGQVQETQYF. CDR3 nucleotides: TGCGCCAGCAGCCCAGGACAGGTCCAAGAGACCCAGTACTTC. The chain couples TRBV5-1 to TRBJ2-5; TRBD1 aligns across 7 bases. Germline V gene lookup returns CDR1 SGHRS and CDR2 YFSETQ. The J segment lost 1 base and the V segment lost 4 bases, leaving 4 bases of the junction unmatched. This CDR3 has 14 residues.

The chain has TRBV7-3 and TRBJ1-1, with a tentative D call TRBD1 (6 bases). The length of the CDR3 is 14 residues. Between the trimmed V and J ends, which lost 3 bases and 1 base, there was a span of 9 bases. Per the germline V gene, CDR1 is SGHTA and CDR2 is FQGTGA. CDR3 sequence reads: CASSLMGQNTEAFF. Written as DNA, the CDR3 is TGTGCCAGCAGCTTGATGGGACAGAACACTGAAGCTTTCTTT.

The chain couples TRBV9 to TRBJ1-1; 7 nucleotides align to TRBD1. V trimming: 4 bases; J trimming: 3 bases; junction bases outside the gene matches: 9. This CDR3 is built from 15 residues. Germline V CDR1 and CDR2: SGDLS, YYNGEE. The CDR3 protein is CASSPAGGLDTEAFF. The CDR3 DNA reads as TGTGCCAGCAGCCCGGCAGGGGGACTCGACACTGAAGCTTTCTTT.

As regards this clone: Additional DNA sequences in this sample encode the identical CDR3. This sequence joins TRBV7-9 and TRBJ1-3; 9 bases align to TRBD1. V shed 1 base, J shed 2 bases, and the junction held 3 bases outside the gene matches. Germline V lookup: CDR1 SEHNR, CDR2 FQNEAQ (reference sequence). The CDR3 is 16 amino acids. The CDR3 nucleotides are TGTGCCAGCAGCTTAGGGGACAGGGCTGCTGGAAACACCATATATTTT. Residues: CASSLGDRAAGNTIYF. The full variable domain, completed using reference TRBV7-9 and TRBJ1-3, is DTGVSQNPRHKITKRGQNVTFRCDPISEHNRLYWYRQTLGQGPEFLTYFQNEAQLEKSRLLSDRFSAERPKGSFSTLEIQRTEQGDSAMYLCASSLGDRAAGNTIYFGEGSWLTVV.

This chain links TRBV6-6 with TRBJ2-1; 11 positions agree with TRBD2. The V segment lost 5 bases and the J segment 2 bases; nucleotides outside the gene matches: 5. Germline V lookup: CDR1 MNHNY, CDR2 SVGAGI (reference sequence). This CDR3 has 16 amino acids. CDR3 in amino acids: CASSRLAGSPYNEQFF. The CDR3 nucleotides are TGTGCCAGCAGTCGACTAGCGGGGAGCCCCTACAATGAGCAGTTCTTC.

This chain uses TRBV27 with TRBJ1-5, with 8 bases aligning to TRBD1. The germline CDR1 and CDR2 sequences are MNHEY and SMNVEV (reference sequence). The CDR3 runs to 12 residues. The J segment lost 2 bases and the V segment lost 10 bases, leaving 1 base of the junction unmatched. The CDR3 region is CATGQGNQPQHF. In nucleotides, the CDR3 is TGTGCCACGGGACAGGGCAATCAGCCCCAGCATTTT.

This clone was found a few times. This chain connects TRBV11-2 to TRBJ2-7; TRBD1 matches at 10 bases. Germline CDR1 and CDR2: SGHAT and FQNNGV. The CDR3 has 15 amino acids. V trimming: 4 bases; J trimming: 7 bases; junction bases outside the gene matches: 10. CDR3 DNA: TGTGCCAGCAGCTCGCTGAGACAGGGGGCAGTTGAGCAGTACTTC. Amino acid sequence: CASSSLRQGAVEQYF.

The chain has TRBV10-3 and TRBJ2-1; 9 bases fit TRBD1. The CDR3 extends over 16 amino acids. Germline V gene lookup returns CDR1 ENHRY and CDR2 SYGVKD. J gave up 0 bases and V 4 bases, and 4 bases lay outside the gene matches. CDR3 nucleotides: TGTGCCATCAGTGGATCGACAGGGGGCTCCTACAATGAGCAGTTCTTC. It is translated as CAISGSTGGSYNEQFF.

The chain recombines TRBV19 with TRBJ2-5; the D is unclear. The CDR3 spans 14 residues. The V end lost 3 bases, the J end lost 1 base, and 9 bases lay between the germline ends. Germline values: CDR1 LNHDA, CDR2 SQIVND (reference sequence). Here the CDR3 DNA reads TGTGCCAGTAGTATTGGAGCGAGCCAAGAGACCCAGTACTTC. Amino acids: CASSIGASQETQYF.